The next 17 T cell receptor beta chains were all read from a single sample in a study of identifying expanded T cells in peripheral blood. Only in-frame clones appear in the TCRdb table, and some are missing; sequencing was by immunoSEQ multiplex PCR. The sample holds approximately 90,000 clones, almost 90% seen once. Sequenced material: blood. The receptors come from a person aged 18-70 years in good health.

J is TRBJ2-3 and V is TRBV21-1. TRBV21-1 is tagged as a pseudogene. This CDR3 comprises 18 residues. In nucleotides, the CDR3 is TGTGCCAGCATCCTGTCACTCTTCTTTGGGAACAAGACAGATACGCAGTATTTT. This encodes CASILSLFFGNKTDTQYF.

V and J are TRBV27 and TRBJ1-6, with D uncertain. The CDR3 consists of 13 residues. V dropped 7 bases and J dropped 10 bases, with 14 bases sitting between them. CDR1 MNHEY and CDR2 SMNVEV come from the germline V gene (reference sequence). Here the CDR3 DNA reads TGTGCCAGCAACACCAACCCAAGATCACCCCTCCACTTT. As protein: CASNTNPRSPLHF.

The chain recombines TRBV6-5 with TRBJ2-7; the D gene is possibly TRBD1 (5 bases). With 0 bases removed from V and 5 bases from J, the gap between germline ends came to 17 bases. CDR3 size: 16 residues. Germline assignment: CDR1 MNHEY and CDR2 SVGAGI. The DNA of the CDR3 is TGTGCCAGCAGTTACTCGTGGTCCTCAGGGTCCAACGAGCAGTACTTC. Protein: CASSYSWSSGSNEQYF.

V and J are TRBV9 and TRBJ2-7; D unresolved. Per germline, CDR1 SGDLS and CDR2 YYNGEE. Trimming cost V 0 bases and J 1 base, with 11 bases left between them. This CDR3 has 15 residues. CDR3 sequence reads: CASSVAGGLSYEQYF. The CDR3 bases are TGTGCCAGCAGCGTAGCGGGCGGATTATCCTACGAGCAGTACTTC.

This chain uses TRBV5-4 with TRBJ2-3, with 16 bases lining up with TRBD2. V lost 4 bases, J lost 2 bases, and 7 bases stayed unmatched. Germline-derived CDR1 and CDR2 are SGHNT and YYREEE (reference sequence). The CDR3 is 18 amino acids. DNA of the CDR3: TGTGCCAGCAGCCGAGGGACTAGCGGGAGGGCCTACACAGATACGCAGTATTTT. Protein: CASSRGTSGRAYTDTQYF.

The chain joins TRBV18 to TRBJ2-7, with D possibly matching TRBD1 (5 bases). Germline values: CDR1 KGHSH, CDR2 LQKENI. The CDR3 sequence is 12 residues long. V was clipped by 6 bases and J by 6 bases, with 12 bases between them. Here the CDR3 reads CASSASRVEQYF. CDR3 DNA sequence: TGTGCCAGCTCTGCTTCCAGGGTCGAGCAGTACTTC.

This sequence joins TRBV27 and TRBJ2-5; D perhaps matches TRBD2 (5 bases). V was trimmed by 0 bases and J by 5 bases, leaving 13 bases between them. CDR3 size: 15 residues. From germline, CDR1 is MNHEY and CDR2 SMNVEV (reference sequence). This CDR3 reads CASSLSRQSGETQYF. The DNA for the CDR3 is TGTGCCAGCAGTTTATCAAGGCAGTCGGGGGAGACCCAGTACTTC.

This sequence joins TRBV6-1 and TRBJ2-7; D is undetermined. V lost 7 bases and J lost 4, with 5 bases in between. The length of the CDR3 is 10 residues. Germline CDR1 reads MNHNS; CDR2 reads SASEGT. CDR3 sequence reads: CASMKYEQYF. The CDR3 DNA is TGTGCCAGCATGAAGTACGAGCAGTACTTC.

This rearrangement joins TRBV6-1 to TRBJ1-4; tentatively, D is TRBD1 (5 bases). Germline V lookup: CDR1 MNHNS, CDR2 SASEGT. V lost 8 bases and J lost 6, with 16 bases in between. The length of the CDR3 is 14 residues. The CDR3 region has the DNA TGTGCCAGCCGATGGGGCCCCGGGGATGAAAAACTGTTTTTT. Its protein is CASRWGPGDEKLFF.

The chain combines TRBV28 with TRBJ1-3; no firm D call. CDR1 is MDHEN and CDR2 is SYDVKM in the germline V gene. The CDR3 length is 15 residues. Trimming stripped 6 bases from V and 3 bases from J, with 15 bases between. CDR3 protein: CASSPIGMGGNTIYF. CDR3 bases: TGTGCCAGCAGCCCCATAGGGATGGGTGGAAACACCATATATTTT.

The chain carries TRBV11-2 and TRBJ1-1; D not resolved. V was trimmed by 2 bases and J by 1 base, leaving 5 bases between them. The CDR3 sequence is 13 residues long. Germline values: CDR1 SGHAT, CDR2 FQNNGV. The CDR3 coding sequence is TGTGCCAGCAGCTTATACCGGAACACTGAAGCTTTCTTT. Translated, it gives CASSLYRNTEAFF.

V usage is TRBV7-9 and J usage is TRBJ1-1; D ambiguous. The CDR3 runs to 13 residues. From germline, CDR1 is SEHNR and CDR2 FQNEAQ (reference sequence). Trimming took 2 bases from V and 3 from J, leaving 7 bases between them. The CDR3 sequence is CASSLRSDTEAFF. The DNA of the CDR3 is TGTGCCAGCAGCTTAAGGTCTGACACTGAAGCTTTCTTT.

V gene TRBV18 combines with J gene TRBJ2-5; maybe TRBD2 (6 bases). The CDR3 length is 14 residues. CDR1 and CDR2 from the germline V gene are KGHSH and LQKENI. V was shortened by 0 bases and J by 5 bases, with 10 bases between the two germline ends. CDR3 in DNA: TGTGCCAGCTCACCACCTTCTGGGAGGGAGACCCAGTACTTC. Translated: CASSPPSGRETQYF.

The chain uses TRBV28 and TRBJ2-1, with D tentatively TRBD2 (6 bases). The CDR3 is made up of 13 amino acids. Looked up from germline, CDR1 is MDHEN and CDR2 is SYDVKM. Trimming took off 6 bases at V and 8 bases at J, with 14 bases between the two ends. The CDR3 region is CASSTGEKDEQFF. CDR3 bases: TGTGCCAGCAGCACGGGGGAGAAGGATGAGCAGTTCTTC.

The chain has TRBV7-6 and TRBJ2-7; 9 positions match TRBD2. The CDR3 is made up of 13 amino acids. V dropped 5 bases and J dropped 4; count of bases not matched to a gene: 3. Germline CDR1 SGHVS, CDR2 FNYEAQ. Here the CDR3 reads CASSPTSGYEQYF. The CDR3 DNA reads TGTGCCAGCAGCCCTACTAGCGGGTACGAGCAGTACTTC.

The chain employs TRBV4-1 and TRBJ2-7; weak D call: TRBD1 (6 bases). CDR1 and CDR2 from the germline V gene are MGHRA and YSYEKL. This CDR3 has 17 residues. V was trimmed by 3 bases and J by 4 bases, leaving 22 bases between them. Here the CDR3 reads CASSHTPLRDKGYEQYF. CDR3 DNA sequence: TGCGCCAGCAGCCATACGCCCCTCCGGGACAAGGGGTACGAGCAGTACTTC.

The gene calls are TRBV5-6 and TRBJ1-2, with D tentatively TRBD1 (5 bases). Germline lookup yields CDR1 SGHDT and CDR2 YYEEEE. There are 13 residues in the CDR3. V gave up 5 bases and J gave up 4 bases, with 12 bases separating them. The CDR3 DNA is TGTGCCAGCAGTGTAGAAGGGGTCTATGGCTACACCTTC. This gives the protein CASSVEGVYGYTF.